This entry describes one T cell receptor beta chain. The entry originates in a study of control samples from healthy donors and cancer patients. Clones were read by immunoSEQ multiplex PCR, and TCRdb kept only the in-frame ones, dropping some. The sample carries 150,000 or so clones, 92% recorded once. CDR1 ENHRY and CDR2 SYGVKD come from the germline V gene. This CDR3 spans 13 amino acids. Trimming removed 6 bases from V and 3 bases from J, with 10 bases in between. This clonotype was obtained from a woman aged 45-65 years in good health. The chain has TRBV10-3 and TRBJ2-3; D is uncertain. Sequenced sample: blood. The CDR3 DNA reads TGTGCCATCAGGGACGACTTGACAGATACGCAGTATTTT. It is translated as CAIRDDLTDTQYF.